This passage covers 6 T cell receptor beta chains from one sample sequenced in a study of T cell responses to AZD1222 COVID-19 vaccine. Sequenced by immunoSEQ multiplex PCR; TCRdb stores in-frame clones only, minus some. The profile shows around 120,000 clones, about 85% of them singletons. The sequenced sample was peripheral blood, obtained 28 days after the second AZD1222 dose. The receptors come from an adult who received the AZD1222 COVID-19 vaccine.

This clone was observed a few times. The chain has TRBV5-8 and TRBJ1-5; D possibly corresponds to TRBD1 (5 bases). This CDR3 has 15 amino acids. The V gene's germline CDR1 is SGHTS and CDR2 YDEGEE. Trimming left V 4 bases short and J 0 bases short, with 11 bases between. CDR3 region: CASSISGASNQPQHF. DNA for the CDR3: TGTGCCAGCAGCATTTCCGGGGCTAGCAATCAGCCCCAGCATTTT.

This sequence joins TRBV19 and TRBJ1-6; D is undetermined. The CDR3 has 12 amino acids. Trimming removed 5 bases from V and 7 bases from J, with 6 bases in between. Per the germline V gene, CDR1 is LNHDA and CDR2 is SQIVND (reference sequence). CDR3 nucleotide sequence: TGTGCCAGTAGTCCGCAGAATTCACCCCTCCACTTT. It codes for CASSPQNSPLHF.

This clone has only one observation. V and J are TRBV10-3 and TRBJ2-3; 14 nucleotides agree with TRBD2. Germline V lookup: CDR1 ENHRY, CDR2 SYGVKD. The CDR3 covers 17 residues. V shed 7 bases, J shed 1 base, and the junction held 7 bases outside the gene matches. CDR3 loop: CAITPGLAGDRTDTQYF. CDR3 coding DNA: TGTGCCATCACCCCGGGACTAGCGGGGGACCGCACAGATACGCAGTATTTT.

This clone was counted a single time. This rearrangement joins TRBV2 to TRBJ2-1; D call uncertain. V lost 4 bases, J lost 4 bases, and 5 bases lay in between. CDR1 and CDR2 from the germline V gene are SNHLY and FYNNEI. This CDR3 spans 12 amino acids. CDR3: CASSVQYNEQFF. For the CDR3, the DNA is TGTGCCAGCAGTGTGCAATACAATGAGCAGTTCTTC.

V gene TRBV29-1 combines with J gene TRBJ1-4; a weak D match, TRBD1 (6 bases). The CDR3 runs to 13 residues. V was trimmed by 4 bases and J by 2 bases, leaving 8 bases between them. CDR1 is SQVTM and CDR2 is ANQGSEA in the germline V gene. DNA for the CDR3: TGCAGCGTTGGGACAGTTACTAATGAAAAACTGTTTTTT. Residues: CSVGTVTNEKLFF.

This sequence joins TRBV6-4 and TRBJ2-3; D unclear. The CDR3 extends over 14 amino acids. V was pared by 4 bases and J by 0 bases, with 8 bases between. Germline loops: CDR1 MRHNA, CDR2 SNTAGT. DNA for the CDR3: TGTGCCAGCAGTGTTGGGATAAGCACAGATACGCAGTATTTT. Translated, it gives CASSVGISTDTQYF.